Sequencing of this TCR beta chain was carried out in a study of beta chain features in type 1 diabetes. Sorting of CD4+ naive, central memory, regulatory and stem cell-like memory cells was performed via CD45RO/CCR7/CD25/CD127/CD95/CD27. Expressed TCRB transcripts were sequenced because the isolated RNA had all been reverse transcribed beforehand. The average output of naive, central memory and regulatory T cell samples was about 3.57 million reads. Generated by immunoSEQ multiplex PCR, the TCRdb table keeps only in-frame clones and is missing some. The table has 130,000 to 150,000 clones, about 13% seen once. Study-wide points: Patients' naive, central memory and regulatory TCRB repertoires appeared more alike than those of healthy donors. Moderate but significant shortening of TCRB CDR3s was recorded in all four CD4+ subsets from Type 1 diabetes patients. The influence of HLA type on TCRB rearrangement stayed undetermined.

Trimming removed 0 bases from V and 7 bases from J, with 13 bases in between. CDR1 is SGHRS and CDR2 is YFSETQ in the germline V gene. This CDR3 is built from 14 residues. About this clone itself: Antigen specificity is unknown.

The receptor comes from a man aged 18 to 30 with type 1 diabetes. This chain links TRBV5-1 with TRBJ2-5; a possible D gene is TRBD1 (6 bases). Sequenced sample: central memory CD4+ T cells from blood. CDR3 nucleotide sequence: TGCGCCAGCAGCTTGGAAACAGGGAGTGTGACCCAGTACTTC. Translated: CASSLETGSVTQYF.